The 32 T cell receptor beta chains given below trace back to one sample, sequenced in a study of T-cell reconstitution after alpha-beta-depleted transplantation in children. It was with unique molecular identifiers that the TCRbeta library was prepared. Each CDR3 protein is one row after TCRdb ran MiXCR on the PCR reads. The repertoire holds roughly 180,000 distinct CDR3 sequences, with more than 14% as singletons. This specimen consisted of PBMCs from the stem cell graft donor, obtained from the stem cell graft. The receptors come from a human donor who donated a stem cell graft to a child with acute lymphoblastic leukemia.

This chain connects TRBV7-8 to TRBJ1-5; no firm D call. V was clipped by 8 bases and J by 4 bases, with 18 bases between them. The CDR3 loop spans 15 amino acids. Germline loops: CDR1 SGHVS, CDR2 FQNEAQ. CDR3 coding DNA: TGTGCCAGCCAACCTGAGATGGCACCTAATCAGCCCCAGCATTTT. Protein product: CASQPEMAPNQPQHF.

This clonotype has at least ten counts. The chain uses TRBV5-1 and TRBJ1-1; a possible D gene is TRBD1 (5 bases). The germline CDR1 and CDR2 sequences are SGHRS and YFSETQ. The CDR3 has 13 residues. Trimming left V 4 bases short and J 4 bases short, with 11 bases between. DNA for the CDR3: TGCGCCAGCAGCATGGGGACGGGCACTGAAGCTTTCTTT. Protein: CASSMGTGTEAFF.

This clonotype was observed a handful of times. The V call is TRBV5-1, the J call TRBJ2-1; 12 bases align to TRBD2. There are 16 residues in the CDR3. In germline, CDR1 is SGHRS, CDR2 YFSETQ. The V gene end was trimmed by 4 bases and the J gene end by 5 bases; junction bases not matched to a gene: 7. Here the CDR3 reads CASSGMGLAGNNEQFF. CDR3 nucleotide sequence: TGCGCCAGCAGCGGAATGGGACTAGCGGGCAACAATGAGCAGTTCTTC.

The V call is TRBV20-1, the J call TRBJ2-1; a weak D match, TRBD2 (6 bases). This CDR3 has 13 residues. V lost 3 bases, J lost 7 bases, and 13 bases lay in between. Germline assignment: CDR1 DFQATT and CDR2 SNEGSKA (reference sequence). CDR3 nucleotides: TGCAGTGCTAGCGGGACTTGGGGGAATGAGCAGTTCTTC. Translated, it gives CSASGTWGNEQFF.

This clonotype was observed at least ten times. This chain links TRBV5-5 with TRBJ2-5; D is possibly TRBD1 or TRBD2 (5 bases each). V lost 7 bases to trimming and J lost 1 base, with 14 bases between them. CDR3 size: 14 residues. Germline CDR1 and CDR2: SGHKS and YYEKEE (reference sequence). The CDR3 spells CASLPGTPQETQYF. CDR3 bases: TGTGCCAGCCTACCCGGGACCCCCCAAGAGACCCAGTACTTC.

This clonotype was detected only a few times. CDR3 in amino acids: CATSDSRLSYEQYF. DNA for the CDR3: TGTGCCACCAGTGATAGCCGGCTCTCCTACGAGCAGTACTTC. The chain couples TRBV24-1 to TRBJ2-7; no firm D call. The CDR3 extends over 14 amino acids. Per the germline V gene, CDR1 is KGHDR and CDR2 is SFDVKD. V gave up 3 bases and J gave up 0 bases, with 8 bases separating them.

The sample holds a few counts of this clonotype. The rearrangement joins TRBV20-1 to TRBJ1-2, with D hard to call. V dropped 6 bases and J dropped 1 base, with 9 bases sitting between them. This CDR3 region has 12 residues. Germline V gene sequence: CDR1 DFQATT, CDR2 SNEGSKA (reference sequence). In DNA form, the CDR3 reads TGCAGTGCGAAGCAGTTTAACTATGGCTACACCTTC. It codes for CSAKQFNYGYTF.

The J gene is TRBJ2-1, the V gene TRBV20-1, with TRBD2 matching over 13 bases. The ends lost 3 bases at V and 10 bases at J; junction bases unmatched: 9. Germline lookup yields CDR1 DFQATT and CDR2 SNEGSKA (reference sequence). The CDR3 extends over 15 amino acids. CDR3 region: CSARRRTSGSGEQFF. The CDR3 region has the DNA TGCAGTGCTAGGAGAAGGACTAGCGGGAGCGGCGAGCAGTTCTTC.

This clonotype turned up a few times. The V gene is TRBV6-1, the J gene TRBJ1-5; 7 positions agree with TRBD1. The length of the CDR3 is 15 residues. The V and J ends lost 4 bases and 1 base, in that order; junction bases with no gene match: 4. The germline V gene encodes CDR1 MNHNS and CDR2 SASEGT. CDR3 in DNA: TGTGCCAGCAGTGGACAGGGTCGGAGCAATCAGCCCCAGCATTTT. Translation: CASSGQGRSNQPQHF.

This clonotype was counted many times. This chain links TRBV5-6 with TRBJ1-5; D remains ambiguous. The CDR3 is made up of 14 amino acids. V was trimmed by 0 bases and J by 9 bases, leaving 13 bases between them. Germline CDR1 reads SGHDT; CDR2 reads YYEEEE. CDR3 protein: CASSLVGQAGPQHF. The CDR3 DNA is TGTGCCAGCAGCTTGGTGGGTCAGGCAGGGCCCCAGCATTTT. Based on the CDR3 plus reference TRBV5-6 and TRBJ1-5, the full variable domain is DAGVTQSPTHLIKTRGQQVTLRCSPKSGHDTVSWYQQALGQGPQFIFQYYEEEERQRGNFPDRFSGHQFPNYSSELNVNALLLGDSALYLCASSLVGQAGPQHFGDGTRLSIL.

This clonotype was counted a few times. The CDR3 sequence is CSVTGTGSTEAFF. The CDR3 DNA reads TGCAGCGTAACCGGGACAGGGTCGACTGAAGCTTTCTTT. The J gene is TRBJ1-1, the V gene TRBV29-1; TRBD1 agrees at 9 bases. Trimming at V came to 6 bases and at J to 5 bases, leaving 7 bases not matched to a gene. Germline V gene data show CDR1 as SQVTM and CDR2 as ANQGSEA. The CDR3 extends over 13 amino acids.

This clonotype was seen ten or more times. The rearrangement joins TRBV29-1 to TRBJ1-1; D is unclear. CDR1 is SQVTM, CDR2 ANQGSEA, per germline. This CDR3 contains 12 residues. The V end lost 7 bases, the J end lost 1 base, and 10 bases lay between the germline ends. The CDR3 reads CSGDRQNTEAFF. The CDR3 nucleotides are TGCAGCGGGGATCGACAGAACACTGAAGCTTTCTTT.

This clonotype was detected a few times. The chain links TRBV7-9 to TRBJ1-4, with TRBD1 matching 7 bases. V dropped 5 bases and J dropped 11; count of bases not matched to a gene: 5. This CDR3 has 12 residues. The germline gives CDR1 SEHNR, CDR2 FQNEAQ (reference sequence). CDR3 bases: TGTGCCAGCAGCCTAATACAGGGGAAACTGTTTTTT. Translation gives CASSLIQGKLFF.

This clonotype was found many times. The genes are TRBV3-1 and TRBJ2-3; 8 nucleotides line up with TRBD2. Germline CDR1 reads LGHDT; CDR2 reads YNNKEL (reference sequence). CDR3 length: 16 residues. V lost 0 bases, J lost 2 bases, and 4 bases stayed unmatched. CDR3 sequence: CASSQDASGSTDTQYF. DNA for the CDR3: TGTGCCAGCAGCCAAGACGCTAGCGGGTCCACAGATACGCAGTATTTT.

The chain is built from TRBV7-9 and TRBJ1-1; no definite D call. Trimming stripped 2 bases from V and 4 bases from J, with 8 bases between. CDR1 is SEHNR, CDR2 FQNEAQ, per germline (reference sequence). The CDR3 spans 13 residues. CDR3: CASSLLESTEAFF. The DNA of the CDR3 is TGTGCCAGCAGCTTACTCGAGAGCACTGAAGCTTTCTTT.

Many counts were recorded for this clonotype. V is TRBV29-1 and J is TRBJ2-1; D gene ambiguous. Germline-derived CDR1 and CDR2 are SQVTM and ANQGSEA. This CDR3 contains 12 residues. The ends were cut back, 4 bases at V and 8 bases at J, with 12 bases in the middle. The CDR3 loop is CSVVKGRDEQFF. CDR3 nucleotide sequence: TGCAGCGTTGTTAAGGGTCGTGATGAGCAGTTCTTC.

This clonotype was counted at least ten times. The V and J genes are TRBV12-3 or TRBV12-4 and TRBJ1-1; no firm D call. V dropped 3 bases and J dropped 1 base, with 12 bases sitting between them. The CDR3 length is 15 residues. DNA for the CDR3: TGTGCCAGCAGTTTGCAGGTTACCTCGAACACTGAAGCTTTCTTT. Protein sequence: CASSLQVTSNTEAFF.

This clonotype was recorded a few times. The chain has TRBV7-2 and TRBJ2-4; D is perhaps TRBD2 (5 bases). The ends were cut back, 5 bases at V and 3 bases at J, with 14 bases in the middle. Looked up from germline, CDR1 is SGHTA and CDR2 is FQGNSA. The CDR3 has 15 amino acids. The DNA of the CDR3 is TGTGCCAGCAGCATATCCTCGGGGATCAAAAACATTCAGTACTTC. It yields the protein CASSISSGIKNIQYF.

At least ten counts were recorded for this clonotype. The V call is TRBV28, the J call TRBJ2-3; 8 positions match TRBD2. V shed 4 bases, J shed 6 bases, and the junction held 12 bases outside the gene matches. CDR1 and CDR2 (germline): MDHEN, SYDVKM. The CDR3 is made up of 16 amino acids. DNA for the CDR3: TGTGCCAGCAGTTCCGGACTAGCAGAGGTTGCGGATACGCAGTATTTT. Encoded protein: CASSSGLAEVADTQYF.

In this sample, this clonotype turned up a few times. A read error may account for a junction end that differs from germline. V gene TRBV30 combines with J gene TRBJ2-6; possible D gene TRBD2, 6 bases. The CDR3 is 15 residues long. Germline values: CDR1 GTSNPN, CDR2 SVGIG (reference sequence). The CDR3 DNA reads TGTGCCAGGAGTGGTGGAGGGAGAGGGGCCAACGTCCTGACTTTC. This sequence encodes CARSGGGRGANVLTF.

This clonotype was seen repeatedly, ten times or more. The J gene is TRBJ2-7, the V gene TRBV5-5, with D unclear. Per germline, CDR1 SGHKS and CDR2 YYEKEE (reference sequence). The CDR3 spans 15 residues. Trimming took off 2 bases at V and 2 bases at J, with 14 bases between the two ends. CDR3 protein: CASSLFSGATYEQYF. CDR3 bases: TGTGCCAGCAGCTTATTCTCAGGTGCGACCTACGAGCAGTACTTC.

The genes are TRBV7-9 and TRBJ2-2; D gene unclear. V shed 5 bases and J shed 0 bases, with 7 bases lying between them. Per the germline V gene, CDR1 is SEHNR and CDR2 is FQNEAQ (reference sequence). This CDR3 is 14 amino acids long. The CDR3 nucleotides are TGTGCCAGCAGCGACTTCCCGAACACCGGGGAGCTGTTTTTT. It yields the protein CASSDFPNTGELFF.

This clonotype was seen repeatedly, ten times or more. J is TRBJ1-1 and V is TRBV15; the D is unclear. V gave up 5 bases and J gave up 0 bases, with 4 bases separating them. Per the germline V gene, CDR1 is LNHNV and CDR2 is YYDKDF (reference sequence). This CDR3 is 12 amino acids long. In DNA form, the CDR3 reads TGTGCCACCAGCGGGTTGAACACTGAAGCTTTCTTT. It is translated as CATSGLNTEAFF.

This clonotype came up many times. The gene calls are TRBV7-2 and TRBJ1-1; D unclear. The V end was cut by 3 bases, the J end by 5 bases, with 10 bases between. The CDR3 loop spans 13 amino acids. Germline assignment: CDR1 SGHTA and CDR2 FQGNSA. The CDR3 spells CASSLGIGTEAFF. DNA for the CDR3: TGTGCCAGCAGCTTGGGTATAGGTACTGAAGCTTTCTTT.

This clonotype was picked up many times. CDR3 in DNA: TGTGCCAGCAGTCCGTCCAGGGGGCGGTTGATAGATACGCAGTATTTT. As protein: CASSPSRGRLIDTQYF. V gene TRBV12-3 or TRBV12-4 combines with J gene TRBJ2-3; TRBD1 matches at 8 bases. The V and J ends lost 5 bases and 5 bases, in that order; junction bases with no gene match: 12. The CDR3 covers 16 residues.

This clonotype has ten or more counts. The chain recombines TRBV20-1 with TRBJ2-1; the D gene could be TRBD1 or TRBD2 (6 bases each). Trimming left V 0 bases short and J 7 bases short, with 22 bases between. The germline V gene encodes CDR1 DFQATT and CDR2 SNEGSKA (reference sequence). The CDR3 has 17 residues. CDR3 sequence (DNA): TGCAGTGCTAGAGATGCGGGGATGGAGGGGGGAAAGAATGAGCAGTTCTTC. This gives the protein CSARDAGMEGGKNEQFF.

This clonotype has a count of ten or more. This chain uses TRBV2 with TRBJ2-7, with 10 nucleotides matching TRBD2. Germline assignment: CDR1 SNHLY and CDR2 FYNNEI. V dropped 3 bases and J dropped 1; count of bases not matched to a gene: 9. CDR3 length: 17 residues. The CDR3 DNA sequence: TGTGCCAGCAGTGACCAAACGACTAGCGGGTTGTCCTACGAGCAGTACTTC. Its protein is CASSDQTTSGLSYEQYF.

In its sample, this clonotype was seen a few times. V and J are TRBV20-1 and TRBJ2-1, with a tentative D call TRBD2 (6 bases). Germline V lookup: CDR1 DFQATT, CDR2 SNEGSKA (reference sequence). Between the trimmed V and J ends, which lost 6 bases and 13 bases, there was a span of 16 bases. This CDR3 has 11 residues. CDR3 sequence reads: CSAGLTSSQFF. DNA of the CDR3: TGCAGTGCGGGACTGACAAGTTCTCAGTTCTTC.

At least ten counts were recorded for this clonotype. The chain links TRBV4-2 to TRBJ2-1; TRBD2 agrees at 10 bases. The CDR3 runs to 16 residues. In germline, CDR1 is LGHNA, CDR2 YNFKEQ. V lost 4 bases to trimming and J lost 4 bases; unmatched junction nucleotides: 7. The chain's CDR3 is CASSLDLAGEYNEQFF. CDR3 coding DNA: TGTGCCAGCAGCCTCGATCTAGCGGGAGAGTACAATGAGCAGTTCTTC.

This clonotype was recorded at least ten times. J is TRBJ2-5 and V is TRBV12-3 or TRBV12-4; tentatively, D is TRBD2 (6 bases). The CDR3 has 13 residues. Trimming removed 7 bases at V and 1 base at J, with 10 bases between. The CDR3 spells CASKRVVQETQYF. Here the CDR3 DNA reads TGTGCCAGCAAGCGGGTGGTCCAAGAGACCCAGTACTTC.

This clonotype was detected many times. V is TRBV5-1 and J is TRBJ1-1; tentatively, D is TRBD1 (6 bases). V shed 4 bases and J shed 1 base, with 11 bases lying between them. Germline values: CDR1 SGHRS, CDR2 YFSETQ. The CDR3 is 14 residues long. The CDR3 sequence: CASSRQGGNTEAFF. The CDR3 region has the DNA TGCGCCAGCAGCCGCCAAGGGGGGAACACTGAAGCTTTCTTT.

This clonotype has a count of ten or more. The J gene is TRBJ2-4, the V gene TRBV4-1, with TRBD1 matching over 7 bases. Unmatched junction bases numbered 5, after V lost 4 bases and J lost 8 bases. The CDR3 totals 13 residues. Germline V gene lookup returns CDR1 MGHRA and CDR2 YSYEKL. The CDR3 bases are TGCGCCAGCAGCCGAACAGGGGCAGACATTCAGTACTTC. Translating it yields CASSRTGADIQYF.